A selection of T cell receptor beta chains follows, all from one sample in a study of vaccination and CD4 T cells after COVID-19. Their antigen targets remain unknown. MiXCR, run by TCRdb on the PCR reads, gives a single entry per CDR3 protein. The sample has 25,000 or so distinct CDR3 sequences; around 67% are singletons. Specimen: CD4+ T cells from blood, cultured in vitro, collected after SARS-CoV-2 vaccination. Receptors were obtained from a human donor who received a COVID-19 vaccine. The CDR3 runs from the conserved cysteine through the conserved F or W. A D gene is named only where the DNA matches it firmly. Rows give clone size only sometimes, using once, few, many, or a class for an expanded clone.

>TRBD1|TRBJ2-2|-|TRBV12-3/TRBV12-4
TGTGCCAGCAGTACCCATGGGACAGCGAACACCGGGGAGCTGTTTTTT
CASSTHGTANTGELFF
>-|TRBJ2-7|few|TRBV19
TGTGCCAGTAGTCAACGGGACAAAAGCTCCTACGAGCAGTACTTC
CASSQRDKSSYEQYF
>-|TRBJ1-1|-|TRBV7-9
TGTGCCAGCAGCCTAGCGTTTGGGGGCAGGGGGAACACTGAAGCTTTCTTT
CASSLAFGGRGNTEAFF
>TRBD2|TRBJ2-2|-|TRBV7-2
TGTGCCAGCAGCCGCGGGACTAGCGGGAACACCGGGGAGCTGTTTTTT
CASSRGTSGNTGELFF
>-|TRBJ1-2|-|TRBV11-2
TGTGCCAGCAGCTTAAACAGGGCCTATGGCTACACCTTC
CASSLNRAYGYTF
>TRBD2|TRBJ2-5|-|TRBV12-3/TRBV12-4
TGTGCCAGCAGTTCCCGACTAGCGGGGGGGCAAGAGACCCAGTACTTC
CASSSRLAGGQETQYF
>-|TRBJ2-3|-|TRBV12-3/TRBV12-4
TGTGCCAGCAGTTTAGGTGGCGAGAGCACAGATACGCAGTATTTT
CASSLGGESTDTQYF
>-|TRBJ2-3|-|TRBV7-8
TGTGCCAGCAGCCCCCCCAAGATAGATACGCAGTATTTT
CASSPPKIDTQYF
>TRBD2|TRBJ2-7|-|TRBV20-1
TGCAGTGCTAGAGATCGACTAGCGGGGTCCTACGAGCAGTACTTC
CSARDRLAGSYEQYF
>TRBD1|TRBJ1-2|few|TRBV30
TGTGCCTGGAGTTTGGACAGGGGCCATGGCTACACCTTC
CAWSLDRGHGYTF
>TRBD2|TRBJ2-5|-|TRBV20-1
TGCAGTTCCGTCGCTAGCGGGATATACCAAGAGACCCAGTACTTC
CSSVASGIYQETQYF
>-|TRBJ1-2|-|TRBV24-1
TGTGCCACCAGCACCCCGGGATACAACTATGGCTACACCTTC
CATSTPGYNYGYTF
>-|TRBJ2-7|-|TRBV6-1
TGTGCCAGCAGTGAAAGGGTCGGGGAGTCCTACGAGCAGTACTTC
CASSERVGESYEQYF
>-|TRBJ2-5|-|TRBV7-8
TGTGCCAGCAGCTTCCGACCTGGGGGAGAGACCCAGTACTTC
CASSFRPGGETQYF
>TRBD1|TRBJ1-5|-|TRBV12-3/TRBV12-4
TGTGCCAGCAGTCGGACAGGGGATCAGCCCCAGCATTTT
CASSRTGDQPQHF
>TRBD2|TRBJ2-3|-|TRBV20-1
TGCAGTGCCGGACTAGCGGGTACAGATACGCAGTATTTT
CSAGLAGTDTQYF
>TRBD1|TRBJ1-1|once|TRBV6-4
TGTGCCAGCAGTCCACAGGGGGTGGGTGAAGCTTTCTTT
CASSPQGVGEAFF
>-|TRBJ2-5|-|TRBV30
TGTGCCTGGGGAGGGGCGCAAGAGACCCAGTACTTC
CAWGGAQETQYF
>-|TRBJ2-5|-|TRBV20-1
TGCAGTGCTAGAGATATCGGGGGGCGGGAGACCCAGTACTTC
CSARDIGGRETQYF
>TRBD2|TRBJ2-1|-|TRBV15
TGTGCCACCAGCAGACCAGCGGGGGGGGGCTCTAATGAGCAGTTCTTC
CATSRPAGGGSNEQFF
>-|TRBJ2-2|-|TRBV4-1
TGCGCCAGCAGCCAACCGATCCTCAACGGGGAGCTGTTTTTT
CASSQPILNGELFF
>-|TRBJ2-7|-|TRBV12-3/TRBV12-4
TGTGCCAGCAGTTTGACAGAATACGAGCAGTACTTC
CASSLTEYEQYF
>-|TRBJ1-1|-|TRBV19
TGTGCCAGTAAAGATCAGGGGCAGACTGAAGCTTTCTTT
CASKDQGQTEAFF
>-|TRBJ1-6|-|TRBV27
TGTGCCAGCAGCCCCGGAGTGGCAGAAGAAAGTTCACCCCTCCACTTT
CASSPGVAEESSPLHF
>TRBD1|TRBJ1-2|-|TRBV5-6
TGTGCCAGCAGCGCCCGGACAGGGACTAACTATGGCTACACCTTC
CASSARTGTNYGYTF
>TRBD2|TRBJ2-5|-|TRBV20-1
TGCAGTGCTAGATCGGGACTAGCGGGGGGAGGAGAGACCCAGTACTTC
CSARSGLAGGGETQYF
>-|TRBJ1-1|-|TRBV20-1
TGCAGTGCTAGTGTGCCGCCGAGGATGAACACTGAAGCTTTCTTT
CSASVPPRMNTEAFF
>TRBD2|TRBJ2-7|-|TRBV20-1
TGCAGTGCTAGAGGTCGACTAGCGGGGCACTCCTACGAGCAGTACTTC
CSARGRLAGHSYEQYF
>-|TRBJ1-3|few|TRBV11-2
TGTGCCAGCAGCTTGCCGGGACGGTACTCTGGAAACACCATATATTTT
CASSLPGRYSGNTIYF
>-|TRBJ1-1|-|TRBV6-5
TGTGCCAGCAGTTATTCCCCCACCGACGCTTTCTTT
CASSYSPTDAFF
>TRBD1|TRBJ1-3|-|TRBV12-3/TRBV12-4
TGTGCCAGCAGTGACGGGACAGTCTCTGGAAACACCATATATTTT
CASSDGTVSGNTIYF
>-|TRBJ2-3|-|TRBV10-3
TGTGCCATCATGGACTCTGGGGAGGCAGATACGCAGTATTTT
CAIMDSGEADTQYF
>-|TRBJ2-2|-|TRBV27
TGTGCCAGCAAGCCCGCAGGGTATGGCGGGGAGCTGTTTTTT
CASKPAGYGGELFF
>TRBD2|TRBJ2-1|once|TRBV14
TGTGCCAGCAGCCAACAGACTAGCGAATTAAAGCAGTTCTTC
CASSQQTSELKQFF
>-|TRBJ2-7|-|TRBV12-3/TRBV12-4
TGTGCCAGCAGAGCGACAGGTACCTACGAGCAGTACTTC
CASRATGTYEQYF
>-|TRBJ1-5|few|TRBV23-1
TGCGCCAGCAGTCGCGTCACCCAGCATTTT
CASSRVTQHF
>-|TRBJ2-7|few|TRBV27
TGTGCCACCTCTACAACCGGGACAAACAACTACGAGCAGTACTTC
CATSTTGTNNYEQYF
>-|TRBJ2-7|-|TRBV19
TGTGCCAGTAGTATGCTAGGGGCTGAGTCCTACGAGCAGTACTTC
CASSMLGAESYEQYF
>TRBD2|TRBJ2-3|-|TRBV30
TGTGCCTGGACCGGGACTAGCGCCTATACGCAGTATTTT
CAWTGTSAYTQYF
>-|TRBJ1-2|once|TRBV20-1
TGCAGTGCTAGAAGGCAGGATATAAACTATGGCTACACCTTC
CSARRQDINYGYTF
>-|TRBJ1-4|-|TRBV20-1
TGCAGTGCTAGAGAACGTAGGGCAGGGGAAAAACTGTTTTTT
CSARERRAGEKLFF
>-|TRBJ2-2|once|TRBV7-9
TGTGCCAGCAGCTTAGCGTCAAAGGTCGGGGAGCTGTTTTTT
CASSLASKVGELFF
>-|TRBJ2-5|-|TRBV20-1
TGCAGTGCTAGAATAGGGGGTGGGGAGACCCAGTACTTC
CSARIGGGETQYF
>TRBD2|TRBJ2-3|-|TRBV19
TGTGCCAGTAGTATAGCGGCTAGCGGGGGGGCTGGCACAGATACGCAGTATTTT
CASSIAASGGAGTDTQYF
>TRBD1|TRBJ1-1|-|TRBV19
TGTGCCAGTAGTATAGGAGGACAGGGGACTTTAGCTGAAGCTTTCTTT
CASSIGGQGTLAEAFF
>-|TRBJ2-5|-|TRBV20-1
TGCAGTGCTAGGGCGGGGGCACAAGAGACCCAGTACTTC
CSARAGAQETQYF
>-|TRBJ1-1|-|TRBV21-1
TGTGCCAGCAGCCGGGACCAGAGGAACACTGAAGCTTTCTTT
CASSRDQRNTEAFF
>-|TRBJ1-5|-|TRBV20-1
TGCAGTGCTAGTGGTAACACAGTCGTTAGCAATCAGCCCCAGCATTTT
CSASGNTVVSNQPQHF
>TRBD1|TRBJ2-2|-|TRBV30
TGTGCCTGGAGTGTTCCAGGGGGAATCACCGGGGAGCTGTTTTTT
CAWSVPGGITGELFF
>TRBD2|TRBJ2-5|-|TRBV12-3/TRBV12-4
TGTGCCAGCAGTTGGACTAGCGGGGGGACGGTCGGAGAGACCCAGTACTTC
CASSWTSGGTVGETQYF
>TRBD1|TRBJ1-2|few|TRBV7-9
TGTGCCAGCAGCTTGAAGCCGACAGGGGGCGGCTATGGCTACACCTTC
CASSLKPTGGGYGYTF
>TRBD1|TRBJ1-6|few|TRBV20-1
TGCAGTGCTAGCGGCGGGACAGGGACCCTCCACTTT
CSASGGTGTLHF
>TRBD1|TRBJ2-1|few|TRBV24-1
TGTGCCACCAGTGGTGCCGGGACAGGGCACAATGAGCAGTTCTTC
CATSGAGTGHNEQFF
>TRBD1|TRBJ2-5|few|TRBV11-3
TGTGCCAGCAGCTTGGGACAGACCGAGACCCAGTACTTC
CASSLGQTETQYF
>-|TRBJ2-7|few|TRBV12-3/TRBV12-4
TGTGCCAGCAGTTTAGACTACGAGCAGTACTTC
CASSLDYEQYF
>-|TRBJ1-1|few|TRBV19
TGTGCCAGTAGTGGGGGGGGGCTCCGGAGGAACACTGAAGCTTTCTTT
CASSGGGLRRNTEAFF
>-|TRBJ1-5|few|TRBV24-1
TGTGGGGCCGGGGGGGAACTTAATCAGCCCCAGCATTTT
CGAGGELNQPQHF
>-|TRBJ1-6|-|TRBV27
TGTGCCAGCAGAAGACTTGAACGGAATTCACCCCTCCACTTT
CASRRLERNSPLHF
>-|TRBJ1-1|-|TRBV7-8
TGTGCCAGCAGCCACAACCGACGTGGACAGCTGAACACTGAAGCTTTCTTT
CASSHNRRGQLNTEAFF